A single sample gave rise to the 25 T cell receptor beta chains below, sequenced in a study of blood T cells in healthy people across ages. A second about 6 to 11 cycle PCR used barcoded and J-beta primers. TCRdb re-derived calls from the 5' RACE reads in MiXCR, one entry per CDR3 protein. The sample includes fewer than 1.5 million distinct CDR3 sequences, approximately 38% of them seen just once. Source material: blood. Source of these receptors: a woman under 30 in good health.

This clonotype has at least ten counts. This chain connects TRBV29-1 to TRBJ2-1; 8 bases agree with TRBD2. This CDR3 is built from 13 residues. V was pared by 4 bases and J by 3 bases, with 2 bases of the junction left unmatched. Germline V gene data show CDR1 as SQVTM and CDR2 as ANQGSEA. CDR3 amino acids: CSVGAGVYNEQFF. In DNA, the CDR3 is TGCAGCGTTGGAGCGGGAGTCTACAATGAGCAGTTCTTC.

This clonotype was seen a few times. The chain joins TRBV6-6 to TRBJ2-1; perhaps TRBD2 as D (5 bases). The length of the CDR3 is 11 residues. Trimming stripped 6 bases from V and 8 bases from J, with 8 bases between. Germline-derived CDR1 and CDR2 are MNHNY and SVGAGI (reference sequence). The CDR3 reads CASRIGDEQFF. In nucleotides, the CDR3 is TGTGCCAGCAGGATCGGGGATGAGCAGTTCTTC.

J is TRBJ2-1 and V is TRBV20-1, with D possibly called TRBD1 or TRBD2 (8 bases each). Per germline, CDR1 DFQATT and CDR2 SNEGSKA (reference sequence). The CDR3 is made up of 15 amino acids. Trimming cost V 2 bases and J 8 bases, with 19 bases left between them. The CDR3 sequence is CSARNVAGTGYEQFF. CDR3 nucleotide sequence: TGCAGTGCTAGAAATGTAGCGGGGACAGGCTATGAGCAGTTCTTC.

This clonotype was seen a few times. The CDR3 loop is CASSESLPQHQETQYF. The CDR3 DNA reads TGTGCCAGCAGTGAAAGTCTACCCCAACACCAAGAGACCCAGTACTTC. The V call is TRBV2, the J call TRBJ2-5; D is undetermined. This CDR3 is built from 16 residues. Trimming stripped 2 bases from V and 0 bases from J, with 13 bases between. Germline V CDR1 and CDR2: SNHLY, FYNNEI.

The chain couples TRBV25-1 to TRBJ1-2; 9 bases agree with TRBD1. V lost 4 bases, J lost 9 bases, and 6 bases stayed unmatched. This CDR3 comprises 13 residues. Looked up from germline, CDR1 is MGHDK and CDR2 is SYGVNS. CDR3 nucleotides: TGTGCCAGCAGTGGGGGACAGGGCCTACGCTACACCTTC. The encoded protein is CASSGGQGLRYTF.

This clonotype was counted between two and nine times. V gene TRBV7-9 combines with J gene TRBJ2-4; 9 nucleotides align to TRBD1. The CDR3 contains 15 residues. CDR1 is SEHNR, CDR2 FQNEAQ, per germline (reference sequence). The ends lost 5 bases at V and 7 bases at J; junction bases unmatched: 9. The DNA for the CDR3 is TGTGCCAGCAGCAGGACAGGGGTCTTGGAGAACATTCAGTACTTC. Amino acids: CASSRTGVLENIQYF.

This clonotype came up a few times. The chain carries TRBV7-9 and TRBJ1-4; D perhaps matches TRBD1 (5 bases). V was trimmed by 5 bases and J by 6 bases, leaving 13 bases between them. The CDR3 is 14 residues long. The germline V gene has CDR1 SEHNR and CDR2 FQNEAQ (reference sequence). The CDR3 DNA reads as TGTGCCAGCAGCCCGTCCGGGGGTTATGAAAAACTGTTTTTT. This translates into CASSPSGGYEKLFF.

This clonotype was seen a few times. CDR3 nucleotide sequence: TGTGCCCGCTCGTTACAGGGGGCTTATGGCTACACCTTC. It is translated as CARSLQGAYGYTF. The J gene is TRBJ1-2, the V gene TRBV30, with 9 positions matching TRBD1. The germline V gene encodes CDR1 GTSNPN and CDR2 SVGIG (reference sequence). V dropped 8 bases and J dropped 5; count of bases not matched to a gene: 9. The CDR3 runs 13 residues. Full variable domain (rest looked up from reference TRBV30 and TRBJ1-2): SQTIHQWPATLVQPVGSPLSLECTVEGTSNPNLYWYRQAAGRGLQLLFYSVGIGQISSEVPQNLSASRPQDRQFILSSKKLLLSDSGFYLCARSLQGAYGYTFGSGTRLTVV.

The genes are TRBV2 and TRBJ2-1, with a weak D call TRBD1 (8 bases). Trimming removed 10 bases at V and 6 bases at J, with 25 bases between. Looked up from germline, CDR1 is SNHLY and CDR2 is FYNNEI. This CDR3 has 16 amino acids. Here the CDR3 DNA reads TGTGCCACCATCAAGGGGGGGACAGGTACTGGCAATGAGCAGTTCTTC. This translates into CATIKGGTGTGNEQFF.

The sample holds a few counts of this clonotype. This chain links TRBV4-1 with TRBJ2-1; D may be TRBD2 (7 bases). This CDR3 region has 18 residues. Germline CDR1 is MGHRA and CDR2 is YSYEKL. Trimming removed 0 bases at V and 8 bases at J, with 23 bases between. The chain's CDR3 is CASSQDRFGTGRVYEQFF. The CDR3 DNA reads TGCGCCAGCAGCCAAGATAGATTCGGAACAGGGAGGGTTTATGAGCAGTTCTTC.

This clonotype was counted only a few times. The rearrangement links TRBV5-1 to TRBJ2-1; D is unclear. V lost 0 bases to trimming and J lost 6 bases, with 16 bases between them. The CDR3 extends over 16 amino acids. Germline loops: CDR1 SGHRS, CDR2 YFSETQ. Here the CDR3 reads CASSLGSHDPTNEQFF. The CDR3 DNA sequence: TGCGCCAGCAGCTTGGGCTCCCATGACCCGACCAATGAGCAGTTCTTC.

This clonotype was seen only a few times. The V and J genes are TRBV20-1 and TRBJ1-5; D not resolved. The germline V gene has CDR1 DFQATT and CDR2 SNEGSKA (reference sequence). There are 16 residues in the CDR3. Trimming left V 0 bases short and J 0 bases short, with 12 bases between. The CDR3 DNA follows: TGCAGTGCTAGAGAGGCAGACGCGTATAGCAATCAGCCCCAGCATTTT. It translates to CSAREADAYSNQPQHF.

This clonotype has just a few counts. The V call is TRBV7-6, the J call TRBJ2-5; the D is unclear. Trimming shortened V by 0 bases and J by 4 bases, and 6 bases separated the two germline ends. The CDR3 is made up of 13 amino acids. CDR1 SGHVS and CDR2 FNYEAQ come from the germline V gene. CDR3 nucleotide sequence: TGTGCCAGCAGCTTAGCGATTCTAGAGACCCAGTACTTC. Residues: CASSLAILETQYF.

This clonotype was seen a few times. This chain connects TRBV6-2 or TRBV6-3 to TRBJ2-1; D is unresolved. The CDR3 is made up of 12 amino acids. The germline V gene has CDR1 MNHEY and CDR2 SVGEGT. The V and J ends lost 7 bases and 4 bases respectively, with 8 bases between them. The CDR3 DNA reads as TGTGCCAGCACCGACTTGTACAATGAGCAGTTCTTC. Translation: CASTDLYNEQFF.

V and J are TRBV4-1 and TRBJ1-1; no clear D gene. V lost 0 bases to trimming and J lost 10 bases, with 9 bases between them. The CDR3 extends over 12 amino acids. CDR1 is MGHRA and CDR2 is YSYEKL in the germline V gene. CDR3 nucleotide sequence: TGCGCCAGCAGCCAAGATCTTGTTGGAGCTTTCTTT. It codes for CASSQDLVGAFF.

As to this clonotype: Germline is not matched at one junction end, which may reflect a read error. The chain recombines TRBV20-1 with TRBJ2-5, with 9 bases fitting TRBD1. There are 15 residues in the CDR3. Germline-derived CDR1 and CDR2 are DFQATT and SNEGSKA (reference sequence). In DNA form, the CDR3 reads TGTAGTGCTGACGACCCGGGACAGGGTCAAGAGACCCAGTACTTC. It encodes CSADDPGQGQETQYF.

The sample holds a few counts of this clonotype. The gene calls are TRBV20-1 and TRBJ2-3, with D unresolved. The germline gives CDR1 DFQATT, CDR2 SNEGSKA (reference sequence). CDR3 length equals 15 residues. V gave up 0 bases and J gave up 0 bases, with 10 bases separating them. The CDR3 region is CSARDPSTSTDTQYF. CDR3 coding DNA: TGCAGTGCTAGAGATCCGAGCACTAGCACAGATACGCAGTATTTT.

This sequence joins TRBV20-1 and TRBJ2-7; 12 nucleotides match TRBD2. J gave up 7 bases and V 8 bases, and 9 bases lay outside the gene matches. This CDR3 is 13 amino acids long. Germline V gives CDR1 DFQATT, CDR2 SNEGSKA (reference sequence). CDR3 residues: CSPWTSGTGEQYF. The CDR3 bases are TGCAGTCCCTGGACTAGCGGGACAGGGGAGCAGTACTTC.

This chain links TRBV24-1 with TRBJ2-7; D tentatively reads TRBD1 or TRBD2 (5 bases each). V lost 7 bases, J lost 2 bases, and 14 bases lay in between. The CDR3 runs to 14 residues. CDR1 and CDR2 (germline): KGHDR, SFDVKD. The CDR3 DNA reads TGTGCCACCAGCCCCGGGACGGCTACCTACGAGCAGTACTTC. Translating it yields CATSPGTATYEQYF.

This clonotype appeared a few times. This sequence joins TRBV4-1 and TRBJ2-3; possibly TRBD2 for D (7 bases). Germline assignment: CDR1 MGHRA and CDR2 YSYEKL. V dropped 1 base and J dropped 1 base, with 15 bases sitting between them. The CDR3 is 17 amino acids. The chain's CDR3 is CASSQVGGGGGTDTQYF. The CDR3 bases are TGCGCCAGCAGCCAAGTTGGGGGGGGCGGAGGCACAGATACGCAGTATTTT.

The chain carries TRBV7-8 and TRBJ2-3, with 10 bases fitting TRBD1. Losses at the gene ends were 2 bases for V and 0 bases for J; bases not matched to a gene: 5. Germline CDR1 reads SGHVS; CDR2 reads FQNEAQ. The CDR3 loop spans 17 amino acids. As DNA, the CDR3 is TGTGCCAGCAGCTTAAAGGGGACAGGGGATAGCACAGATACGCAGTATTTT. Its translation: CASSLKGTGDSTDTQYF.

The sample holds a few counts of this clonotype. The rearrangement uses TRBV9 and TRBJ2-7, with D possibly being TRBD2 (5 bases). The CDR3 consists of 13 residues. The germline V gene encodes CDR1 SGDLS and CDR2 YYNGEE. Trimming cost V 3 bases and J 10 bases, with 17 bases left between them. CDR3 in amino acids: CASSESPLGDQYF. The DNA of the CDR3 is TGTGCCAGCAGCGAGAGCCCCCTGGGAGATCAGTACTTC.

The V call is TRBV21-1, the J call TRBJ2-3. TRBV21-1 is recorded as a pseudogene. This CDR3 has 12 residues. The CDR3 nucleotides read TGTGCCAGCAGCAAAACGGTTGATACGCAGTATTTT. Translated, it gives CASSKTVDTQYF.

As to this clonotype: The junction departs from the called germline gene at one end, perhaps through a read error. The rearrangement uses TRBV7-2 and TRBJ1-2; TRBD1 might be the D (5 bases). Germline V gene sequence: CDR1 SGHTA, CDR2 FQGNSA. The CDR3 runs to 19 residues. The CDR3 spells CAGSATSGARTHLSYGYTF. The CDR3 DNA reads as TGTGCCGGCAGCGCCACAAGCGGGGCACGGACCCACTTATCCTATGGCTACACCTTC.

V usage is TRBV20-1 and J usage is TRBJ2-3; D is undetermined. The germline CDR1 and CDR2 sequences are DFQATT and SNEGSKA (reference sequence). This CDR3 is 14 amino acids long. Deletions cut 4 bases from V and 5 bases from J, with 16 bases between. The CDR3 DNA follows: TGCAGTGCTAACTCCCCCCGGTCGTTAGATACGCAGTATTTT. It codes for CSANSPRSLDTQYF.